Below are 16 T cell receptor beta chains sequenced from a single sample in a study of T cells in Graves' hyperthyroidism and ophthalmopathy. Amplification targeted TCR beta CDR3 regions from RNA transcripts. In the first-round RT-PCR of the TCR CDR3, the HTBI primer set was used. TCRdb analysed the multiplex PCR reads with MiXCR anew, one entry per CDR3 protein. The sample records fewer than 700,000 distinct CDR3 sequences, under 20% being singletons. The sequencing input was blood. Every receptor here comes from a woman under 40 with Graves' hyperthyroidism.

This clonotype was counted ten times or more. This chain links TRBV5-8 with TRBJ1-1, with TRBD1 as a possible D gene (5 bases). The CDR3 contains 14 residues. Trimming removed 4 bases at V and 1 base at J, with 11 bases between. From germline, CDR1 is SGHTS and CDR2 YDEGEE. CDR3 loop: CASSAGTANTEAFF. CDR3 nucleotides: TGTGCCAGCAGCGCAGGGACGGCGAACACTGAAGCTTTCTTT. The full variable domain, completed using reference TRBV5-8 and TRBJ1-1, is EAGVTQSPTHLIKTRGQQATLRCSPISGHTSVYWYQQALGLGLQFLLWYDEGEERNRGNFPPRFSGRQFPNYSSELNVNALELEDSALYLCASSAGTANTEAFFGQGTRLTVV.

This clonotype was detected ten times or more. J is TRBJ2-1 and V is TRBV18; no clear D. The CDR3 spans 13 residues. CDR1 KGHSH and CDR2 LQKENI come from the germline V gene. The germline V and J ends were trimmed by 3 bases and 10 bases, with 13 bases remaining between them. CDR3 in amino acids: CASSPSTGGEQFF. The CDR3 nucleotides read TGTGCCAGCTCACCCTCCACCGGTGGGGAGCAGTTCTTC.

This clonotype was seen only a few times. The chain couples TRBV6-1 to TRBJ1-4; the D is unclear. The V end lost 4 bases, the J end lost 3 bases, and 15 bases lay between the germline ends. Germline V lookup: CDR1 MNHNS, CDR2 SASEGT. The CDR3 sequence is 16 residues long. CDR3 in DNA: TGTGCCAGCAGTGGTCGGACTCAAGGTGCTAATGAAAAACTGTTTTTT. Its protein product is CASSGRTQGANEKLFF.

This clonotype appeared a few times. The rearrangement links TRBV4-1 to TRBJ2-6; D perhaps matches TRBD2 (6 bases). CDR1 MGHRA and CDR2 YSYEKL come from the germline V gene. This CDR3 is 17 amino acids long. Trimming pared 0 bases from V and 0 bases from J, leaving 9 bases between. CDR3 protein: CASSQDYGGSGANVLTF. In nucleotides, the CDR3 is TGCGCCAGCAGCCAAGATTACGGGGGCTCTGGGGCCAACGTCCTGACTTTC.

This clonotype was picked up a small number of times. The CDR3 loop reads CSVGVGGTGVLGNTEAFF. DNA of the CDR3: TGCAGCGTGGGGGTTGGCGGGACAGGAGTTTTAGGGAACACTGAAGCTTTCTTT. The chain is built from TRBV29-1 and TRBJ1-1, with 8 positions matching TRBD1. This CDR3 has 18 residues. Germline values: CDR1 SQVTM, CDR2 ANQGSEA. Trimming took 6 bases from V and 1 from J; bases not matched to a gene: 19.

Many counts were recorded for this clonotype. The V call is TRBV30, the J call TRBJ2-5; 9 bases match TRBD2. The germline CDR1 and CDR2 sequences are GTSNPN and SVGIG (reference sequence). V was clipped by 4 bases and J by 3 bases; unmatched bases: 12. The CDR3 length is 16 residues. The CDR3 here is CAWNRGSSGSKETQYF. Here the CDR3 DNA reads TGTGCCTGGAATAGGGGTAGTAGCGGGAGCAAAGAGACCCAGTACTTC.

A few counts support this clonotype. The CDR3 does not close with the conserved phenylalanine or tryptophan, likely indicating a read error. This chain links TRBV28 with TRBJ2-1; D gene unclear. Germline CDR1 and CDR2: MDHEN and SYDVKM. This CDR3 has 13 amino acids. V gave up 8 bases and J gave up 5 bases, with 13 bases separating them. This chain's CDR3 is CASLRADNNEQFL. The CDR3 DNA reads as TGTGCCAGCCTCCGGGCGGATAACAATGAGCAGTTCCTC.

This clonotype occurred a few times. One end of the junction varies from germline; a read error may be responsible. The chain is built from TRBV4-1 and TRBJ2-3; no reliable D call. Germline CDR1 is MGHRA and CDR2 is YSYEKL. The CDR3 runs 11 residues. The CDR3 is CASSKDDTQYF. CDR3 in DNA: TGCGCCAGCAGCAAAGATGATACGCAGTATTTT.

The V gene is TRBV19, the J gene TRBJ2-1; 8 nucleotides line up with TRBD2. Germline trimming cut 1 base from V and 8 bases from J; bases unmatched to any gene: 4. CDR3 size: 14 residues. Germline-derived CDR1 and CDR2 are LNHDA and SQIVND (reference sequence). Written as DNA, the CDR3 is TGTGCCAGTAGTATAGCGCTAGCGGGCGATGAGCAGTTCTTC. Translating gives CASSIALAGDEQFF.

This clonotype was counted a few times. This chain connects TRBV12-3 or TRBV12-4 to TRBJ1-5; perhaps TRBD1 as D (6 bases). The ends were cut back, 4 bases at V and 12 bases at J, with 19 bases in the middle. This CDR3 has 14 amino acids. CDR3 sequence reads: CASSSLGAAGLQHF. The CDR3, as DNA: TGTGCCAGCAGTTCCCTGGGGGCCGCCGGACTCCAGCATTTT.

For the CDR3, the DNA is TGTGCCAGCAGACCAAGACAGGGGGCTGGGGGGGGACAAGAGACCCAGTACTTC. It is translated as CASRPRQGAGGGQETQYF. V and J are TRBV7-8 and TRBJ2-5; 10 nucleotides line up with TRBD1. V shed 6 bases and J 2 bases; nucleotides not matched to a gene: 15. The CDR3 consists of 18 residues. Germline CDR1 is SGHVS and CDR2 is FQNEAQ.

Ten or more counts support this clonotype. The chain joins TRBV5-1 to TRBJ1-1, with 7 bases that match TRBD1. V gave up 4 bases and J gave up 0 bases; unmatched junction bases: 3. Germline loops: CDR1 SGHRS, CDR2 YFSETQ. The CDR3 is 14 residues long. The CDR3 region is CASSPQGVNTEAFF. The DNA of the CDR3 is TGCGCCAGCAGCCCTCAGGGGGTGAACACTGAAGCTTTCTTT.

V gene TRBV28 combines with J gene TRBJ1-4; D gene ambiguous. Germline-derived CDR1 and CDR2 are MDHEN and SYDVKM. V was pared by 8 bases and J by 7 bases, with 14 bases between. CDR3 length: 13 residues. The CDR3 bases are TGTGCCAGCGCCTTCCGGGGAGTTGAAAAACTGTTTTTT. Its protein is CASAFRGVEKLFF.

This clonotype was found once. The chain carries TRBV27 and TRBJ1-3; D unresolved. Deletions cut 1 base from V and 2 bases from J, with 6 bases between. CDR1 and CDR2 from the germline V gene are MNHEY and SMNVEV (reference sequence). This CDR3 contains 14 residues. CDR3 sequence reads: CASSLYGTGNTIYF. The CDR3 DNA reads as TGTGCCAGCAGTTTATATGGGACTGGAAACACCATATATTTT.

The V gene is TRBV19, the J gene TRBJ2-1, with D perhaps given as TRBD1 or TRBD2 (5 bases each). Looked up from germline, CDR1 is LNHDA and CDR2 is SQIVND (reference sequence). Trimming took off 3 bases at V and 0 bases at J, with 12 bases between the two ends. The CDR3 has 16 residues. The CDR3 DNA reads as TGTGCCAGTAGTATTCGGTCAGGGAGCTCCTACAATGAGCAGTTCTTC. This translates into CASSIRSGSSYNEQFF.

This clonotype was seen many times. The V and J genes are TRBV20-1 and TRBJ2-1; maybe TRBD1 (5 bases). In germline, CDR1 is DFQATT, CDR2 SNEGSKA (reference sequence). The CDR3 has 15 amino acids. Trimming left V 6 bases short and J 0 bases short, with 15 bases between. DNA of the CDR3: TGCAGTGCCTTAGGGGTGGGGCACTCCTACAATGAGCAGTTCTTC. Its protein product is CSALGVGHSYNEQFF.